The T cell receptor beta chain described here comes from a study of STAT5B mutations in CD4+ large granular lymphocyte leukemia. Broader study findings: Top patient clones used TRBV06 genes more often: 8/27 versus 2/35 in controls. CD4-sorted patient repertoires seemed more clonal than healthy CD4+ repertoires.

Remarks on this clone: The antigen is not known.

Controls came from buffy coats of healthy blood donors. Germline lookup yields CDR1 SEHNR and CDR2 FQNEAQ (reference sequence). V lost 2 bases and J lost 2, with 6 bases in between. CDR3 length equals 14 residues. The survey-level immunoSEQ assay was used. Assay: immunoSEQ multiplex PCR; the TCRdb copy retains only in-frame clones and omits some. The sample includes under 40,000 clones, under 80% of them seen just once. The sequence was obtained from a human donor in good health. The specimen was CD4+ T cells from blood buffy coats. This rearrangement joins TRBV7-9 to TRBJ2-2; D is unresolved. The CDR3 DNA is TGTGCCAGCAGCTTAAACAGCAACACCGGGGAGCTGTTTTTT. Protein sequence: CASSLNSNTGELFF. The whole variable domain, filled in from reference TRBV7-9 and TRBJ2-2, reads DTGVSQNPRHKITKRGQNVTFRCDPISEHNRLYWYRQTLGQGPEFLTYFQNEAQLEKSRLLSDRFSAERPKGSFSTLEIQRTEQGDSAMYLCASSLNSNTGELFFGEGSRLTVL.